This is a list of T cell receptor beta chains from one sample in a study of blood T cell repertoires in COVID-19. Method: immunoSEQ multiplex PCR; TCRdb's copy keeps in-frame clones and lacks some. The repertoire consists of 90,000 to 110,000 clones, with 80% occurring once and the leading ten covering almost 4.5%. Sequencing input: peripheral blood. All receptors derive from a human donor in a cohort sampled during active or convalescent COVID-19. CDR3s include the opening cysteine and the closing phenylalanine or tryptophan. The order of the fields is D gene, V gene, J gene, clone size, CDR3 protein, CDR3 DNA. A D gene is named only where the DNA matches it firmly. Rows give clone size only sometimes, using once, few, many, or a class for an expanded clone.

TRBD2	TRBV11-2	TRBJ2-7	.	CASSTGLAGGNEQYF	TGTGCCAGCAGCACGGGACTAGCGGGAGGCAACGAGCAGTACTTC
TRBD1	TRBV6-5	TRBJ2-2	.	CASSFYRGNTGELFF	TGTGCCAGCAGTTTCTACAGGGGGAACACCGGGGAGCTGTTTTTT
TRBD1	TRBV28	TRBJ2-2	.	CASRPLGGTGPLGELFF	TGTGCCAGCAGGCCCCTAGGGGGGACAGGCCCATTAGGGGAGCTGTTTTTT
.	TRBV27	TRBJ2-7	.	CASSLNRVSNYEQYF	TGTGCCAGCAGCCTTAACAGGGTCTCTAACTACGAGCAGTACTTC
.	TRBV5-1	TRBJ2-3	.	CASSLALTAYTDTQYF	TGCGCCAGCAGCTTGGCCCTCACAGCCTACACAGATACGCAGTATTTT
.	TRBV12-3/TRBV12-4	TRBJ2-7	.	CASSAEYQQYF	TGTGCCAGCAGTGCTGAGTATCAGCAGTACTTC
TRBD1	TRBV28	TRBJ2-2	.	CASSLRGRRTGELFF	TGTGCCAGCAGTTTAAGGGGGCGCAGAACCGGGGAGCTGTTTTTT
.	TRBV6-2/TRBV6-3	TRBJ1-1	few	CASSYGRAVEAFF	TGTGCCAGCAGTTATGGCAGGGCGGTTGAAGCTTTCTTT
TRBD2	TRBV5-4	TRBJ2-1	.	CASSLRRGNNEQFF	TGTGCCAGCAGCTTGCGGCGGGGGAACAATGAGCAGTTCTTC
TRBD2	TRBV28	TRBJ2-1	once	CASSPHGTSDPYNEQFF	TGTGCCAGCAGCCCCCATGGGACTAGCGACCCCTACAATGAGCAGTTCTTC
TRBD2	TRBV7-9	TRBJ2-3	.	CASSRGLAGGVDTQYF	TGTGCCAGCAGCCGAGGACTAGCGGGAGGAGTAGATACGCAGTATTTT
TRBD2	TRBV25-1	TRBJ2-1	.	CASSESVRLAGDEQFF	TGTGCCAGCAGTGAATCGGTTCGACTAGCGGGGGATGAGCAGTTCTTC
.	TRBV7-6	TRBJ2-5	.	CASSTRLDPQETQYF	TGTGCCAGCAGCACACGACTAGACCCACAAGAGACCCAGTACTTC
TRBD1	TRBV5-1	TRBJ1-4	.	CASSELQGAREKLFF	TGCGCCAGCAGCGAGTTACAGGGGGCGCGTGAAAAACTGTTTTTT
TRBD2	TRBV5-4	TRBJ2-1	.	CASSRTGTRVDNEQFF	TGTGCCAGCAGTCGAACCGGGACTAGGGTGGACAATGAGCAGTTCTTC
.	TRBV27	TRBJ1-1	.	CASSLRLTGRNTEAFF	TGTGCCAGCAGTTTACGCTTAACCGGGAGGAACACTGAAGCTTTCTTT
TRBD2	TRBV4-1	TRBJ2-1	.	CASSQGGAASVSASEQFF	TGCGCCAGCAGCCAGGGAGGGGCGGCTAGCGTATCCGCTAGTGAGCAGTTCTTC
.	TRBV6-5	TRBJ1-3	.	CASTGYGNTIYF	TGTGCCAGCACAGGGTATGGAAACACCATATATTTT
.	TRBV7-9	TRBJ2-5	.	CASSEQGGQETQYF	TGTGCCAGCAGCGAACAGGGTGGGCAAGAGACCCAGTACTTC
TRBD1	TRBV11-2	TRBJ1-6	.	CASSPGGTGNSPLHF	TGTGCCAGCAGCCCCGGGGGGACAGGGAATTCACCCCTCCACTTT
TRBD1	TRBV7-9	TRBJ1-1	.	CASSFPRDRVGTEAFF	TGTGCCAGCAGCTTTCCCCGAGACAGGGTGGGCACTGAAGCTTTCTTT
.	TRBV10-3	TRBJ1-1	.	CAISESGVRGTGAFF	TGTGCCATCAGTGAGTCGGGCGTGCGCGGGACCGGAGCTTTCTTT
.	TRBV7-2	TRBJ2-1	.	CASSPFTRSYNEQFF	TGTGCCAGCAGCCCATTTACTAGGTCCTACAATGAGCAGTTCTTC
.	TRBV6-1	TRBJ2-7	.	CASSDGNSHEQYF	TGTGCCAGCAGTGACGGGAACAGTCACGAGCAGTACTTC
TRBD1	TRBV7-2	TRBJ1-4	.	CASSLYTADRVLFF	TGTGCCAGCAGCCTCTACACAGCCGACAGGGTCCTGTTTTTT
TRBD1	TRBV7-9	TRBJ2-7	.	CASSLAPGTGVVEQYF	TGTGCCAGCAGCTTAGCCCCCGGGACAGGGGTGGTCGAGCAGTACTTC
TRBD1	TRBV3-1/TRBV3-2	TRBJ1-1	.	CASSQEHRKGQGYTEAFF	TGTGCCAGCAGCCAAGAACATCGAAAGGGACAGGGGTACACTGAAGCTTTCTTT
TRBD1	TRBV6-1	TRBJ1-2	.	CASSERNFGTAIRGLYGYTF	TGTGCCAGCAGTGAACGAAACTTCGGGACAGCCATAAGGGGCCTCTATGGCTACACCTTC
TRBD1	TRBV5-1	TRBJ2-7	.	CASSLDRGIYEQYF	TGCGCCAGCAGCTTGGACAGGGGGATTTACGAGCAGTACTTC
.	TRBV19	TRBJ1-1	.	CASMEGSLNTEAFF	TGTGCCAGTATGGAGGGCAGTTTGAACACTGAAGCTTTCTTT
TRBD1	TRBV6-5	TRBJ2-7	.	CASSYPGQAYEQYF	TGTGCCAGCAGTTACCCGGGACAGGCCTACGAGCAGTACTTC
TRBD1	TRBV6-1	TRBJ2-5	once	CASSEDRGWETQYF	TGTGCCAGCAGTGAGGACAGGGGGTGGGAGACCCAGTACTTC
.	TRBV30	TRBJ1-5	.	CAWNTGFQPQHF	TGTGCCTGGAACACAGGGTTTCAGCCCCAGCATTTT
TRBD1	TRBV29-1	TRBJ2-1	.	CSVRTGEEFF	TGCAGCGTCAGGACAGGGGAGGAGTTCTTC
TRBD1	TRBV9	TRBJ2-3	.	CASSVDPGGLNTQYF	TGTGCCAGCAGCGTAGACCCAGGGGGTCTAAATACGCAGTATTTT
.	TRBV18	TRBJ2-7	few	CASSPTTYEQYF	TGTGCCAGCTCACCAACTACATACGAGCAGTACTTC
.	TRBV19	TRBJ2-3	.	CASSIDGLPKDTQYF	TGTGCCAGTAGTATCGATGGACTCCCCAAAGATACGCAGTATTTT
TRBD2	TRBV9	TRBJ2-2	.	CASSVGTSGNTGELFF	TGTGCCAGCAGCGTAGGGACTAGCGGGAACACCGGGGAGCTGTTTTTT
.	TRBV5-6	TRBJ2-2	.	CASSRLMAGGNTGELFF	TGTGCCAGCAGCCGCCTGATGGCCGGAGGAAACACCGGGGAGCTGTTTTTT
TRBD1	TRBV4-3	TRBJ1-6	few	CASSIQGQYSPLHF	TGCGCCAGCAGCATCCAGGGACAGTATTCACCCCTCCACTTT
.	TRBV11-3	TRBJ2-3	.	CASSLVGSTDTQYF	TGTGCCAGCAGCTTAGTTGGCAGCACAGATACGCAGTATTTT
TRBD2	TRBV19	TRBJ2-1	.	CASSLAGESYNEQFF	TGTGCCAGTAGCCTAGCGGGAGAGTCCTACAATGAGCAGTTCTTC
.	TRBV18	TRBJ2-7	.	CASSSSTAYEQYF	TGTGCCAGCTCAAGCTCCACGGCCTACGAGCAGTACTTC
.	TRBV10-3	TRBJ2-5	.	CAISAPPKETQYF	TGTGCCATCAGCGCGCCCCCGAAAGAGACCCAGTACTTC
.	TRBV28	TRBJ1-1	.	CASSLLAREAFF	TGTGCCAGCAGTTTATTGGCCAGGGAAGCTTTCTTT
TRBD1	TRBV7-2	TRBJ2-3	.	CASSLIGTGVSDTQYF	TGTGCCAGCAGCTTAATTGGGACAGGGGTGTCCGATACGCAGTATTTT
.	TRBV21-1	TRBJ2-7	.	CASSSRLGCFQQYF	TGTGCCAGCAGCAGCCGACTAGGGTGCTTCCAGCAGTACTTC
.	TRBV7-2	TRBJ2-1	.	CASSLAGSGVTSYNEQFF	TGTGCCAGCAGCTTAGCCGGGAGCGGCGTGACTTCCTACAATGAGCAGTTCTTC
.	TRBV10-2	TRBJ2-3	.	CASSVGGADTQYF	TGCGCCAGCAGTGTGGGGGGTGCAGATACGCAGTATTTT